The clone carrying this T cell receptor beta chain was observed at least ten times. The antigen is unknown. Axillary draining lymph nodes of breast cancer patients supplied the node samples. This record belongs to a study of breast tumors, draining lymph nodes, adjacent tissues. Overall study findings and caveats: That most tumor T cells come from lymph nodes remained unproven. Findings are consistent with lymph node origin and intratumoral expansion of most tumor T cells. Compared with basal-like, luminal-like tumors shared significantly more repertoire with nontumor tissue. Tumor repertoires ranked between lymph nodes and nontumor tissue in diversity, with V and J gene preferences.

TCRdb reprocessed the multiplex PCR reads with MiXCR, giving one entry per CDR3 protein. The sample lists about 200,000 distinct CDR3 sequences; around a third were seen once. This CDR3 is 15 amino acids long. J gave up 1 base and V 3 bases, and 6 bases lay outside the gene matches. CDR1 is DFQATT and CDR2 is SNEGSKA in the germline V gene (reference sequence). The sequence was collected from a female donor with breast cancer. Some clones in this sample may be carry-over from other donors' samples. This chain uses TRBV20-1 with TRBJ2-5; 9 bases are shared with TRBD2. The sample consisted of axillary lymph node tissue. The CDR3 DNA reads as TGCAGTGCTAGTCAAGCGGGGGGCTTCCAAGAGACCCAGTACTTC. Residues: CSASQAGGFQETQYF.